These T cell receptor beta chains were read from a single sample in a study of blood T cell repertoires in COVID-19. Using immunoSEQ multiplex PCR, the repertoire was profiled, and TCRdb retains in-frame clones only, with some absent. The table has some 190,000 clones, around 87% seen once. Material for sequencing was PBMCs or T cells enriched from blood (not recorded which). The receptors shown here come from a woman in her thirties or forties in a cohort exposed to, infected with or recovered from COVID-19 (not recorded which). The CDR3 runs from the conserved cysteine through the conserved F or W. A D gene is named only where the DNA matches it firmly. Where a row states a size, it is once, few, many or the class of an expanded clone; other rows omit it.

d_call clone_size j_call v_call cdr3_nt cdr3_aa
- - TRBJ1-1 TRBV6-5 TGTGCCAGCACTACATGGACAGCAGAAGCTTTCTTT CASTTWTAEAFF
- - TRBJ1-1 TRBV11-2 TGTGCCAGCAGCTCCCGGACTACGGCCGACACTGAAGCTTTCTTT CASSSRTTADTEAFF
- - TRBJ1-5 TRBV5-4 TGTGCCAGCAGCTTGGAACAGGGAGGGCAGCCCCAGCATTTT CASSLEQGGQPQHF
- - TRBJ2-1 TRBV5-1 TGCGCCAGCAGCTTGAATAGTAACAATGAGCAGTTCTTC CASSLNSNNEQFF
- - TRBJ2-3 TRBV3-1/TRBV3-2 TGTGCCAGTACTAGAATCGGCTCCACAGATACGCAGTATTTT CASTRIGSTDTQYF
- - TRBJ1-1 TRBV5-1 TGCGCCAGCACCCTACAGGGTTCGGGCACTGAAGCTTTCTTT CASTLQGSGTEAFF
TRBD1 once TRBJ1-1 TRBV3-1/TRBV3-2 TGTGCCAGCAGCCAGTCCGACAGGGGATTCCTCACTGAAGCTTTCTTT CASSQSDRGFLTEAFF
TRBD1 - TRBJ1-1 TRBV7-6 TGTGCCAGCAGCCCCAGCCGGGACAGGGGTGGCACTGAAGCTTTCTTT CASSPSRDRGGTEAFF
- once TRBJ2-7 TRBV4-1 TGCGCCAGCAGCCAAGATTATCGGGGGAGCGCCTACGAGCAGTACTTC CASSQDYRGSAYEQYF
- - TRBJ1-2 TRBV12-5 TGTGCTAGTGGTGGGGACACCGGCTATGGCTACACCTTC CASGGDTGYGYTF
- - TRBJ1-5 TRBV2 TGTGCCAGCAGTGATGAAGGAGGTCAGCCCCAGCATTTT CASSDEGGQPQHF
- - TRBJ2-1 TRBV7-9 TGTGCCAGCAGCTTAAAAGGGAGGAGCTCCTACAATGAGCAGTTCTTC CASSLKGRSSYNEQFF